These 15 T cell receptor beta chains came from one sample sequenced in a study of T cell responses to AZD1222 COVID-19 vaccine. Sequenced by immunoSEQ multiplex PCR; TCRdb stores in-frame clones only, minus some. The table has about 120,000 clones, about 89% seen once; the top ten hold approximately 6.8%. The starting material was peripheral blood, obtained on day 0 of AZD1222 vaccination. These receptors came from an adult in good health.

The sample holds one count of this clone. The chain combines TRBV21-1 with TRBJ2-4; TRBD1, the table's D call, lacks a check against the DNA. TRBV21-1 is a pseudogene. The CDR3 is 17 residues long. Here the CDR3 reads CASSKPQTRDSENIQYF. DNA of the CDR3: TGTGCCAGCAGCAAGCCCCAAACACGGGACAGCGAAAACATTCAGTACTTC.

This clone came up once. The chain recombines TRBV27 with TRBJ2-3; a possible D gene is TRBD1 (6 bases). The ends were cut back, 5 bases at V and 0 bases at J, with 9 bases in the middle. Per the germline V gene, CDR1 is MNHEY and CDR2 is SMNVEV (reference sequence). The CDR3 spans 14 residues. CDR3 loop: CASSHDRSTDTQYF. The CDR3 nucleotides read TGTGCCAGCAGTCATGACAGGAGCACAGATACGCAGTATTTT.

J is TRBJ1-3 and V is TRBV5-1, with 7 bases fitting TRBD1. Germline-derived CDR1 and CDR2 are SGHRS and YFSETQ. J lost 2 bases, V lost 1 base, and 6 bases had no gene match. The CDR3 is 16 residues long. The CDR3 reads CASSLSGTAAGNTIYF. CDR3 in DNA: TGCGCCAGCAGCTTGAGTGGGACAGCGGCTGGAAACACCATATATTTT.

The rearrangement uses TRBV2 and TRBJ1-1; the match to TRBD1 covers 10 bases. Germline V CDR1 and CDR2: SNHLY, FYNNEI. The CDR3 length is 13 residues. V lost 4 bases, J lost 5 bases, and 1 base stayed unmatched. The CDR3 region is CASSGDRGTEAFF. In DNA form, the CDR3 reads TGTGCCAGCAGTGGGGACAGGGGTACTGAAGCTTTCTTT.

CDR3 bases: TGTGCCAGCAGCTTAGTCGACTGGGCCGGGGAGCTGTTTTTT. Amino acid sequence: CASSLVDWAGELFF. The chain has TRBV7-2 and TRBJ2-2, with unresolved D. The CDR3 totals 14 residues. Germline lookup yields CDR1 SGHTA and CDR2 FQGNSA. V dropped 1 base and J dropped 6 bases, with 9 bases sitting between them.

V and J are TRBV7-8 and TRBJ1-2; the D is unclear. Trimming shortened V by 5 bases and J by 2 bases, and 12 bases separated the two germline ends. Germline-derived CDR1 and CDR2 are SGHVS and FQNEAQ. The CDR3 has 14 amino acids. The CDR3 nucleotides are TGTGCCAGCAGCCACCCCCTGACGAACTATGGCTACACCTTC. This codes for CASSHPLTNYGYTF.

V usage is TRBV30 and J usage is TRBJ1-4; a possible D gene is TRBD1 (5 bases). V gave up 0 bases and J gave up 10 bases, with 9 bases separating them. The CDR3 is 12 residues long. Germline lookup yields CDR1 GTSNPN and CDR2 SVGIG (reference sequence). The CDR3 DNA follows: TGTGCCTGGAGTGTAACAGGCTCAAAACTGTTTTTT. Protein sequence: CAWSVTGSKLFF.

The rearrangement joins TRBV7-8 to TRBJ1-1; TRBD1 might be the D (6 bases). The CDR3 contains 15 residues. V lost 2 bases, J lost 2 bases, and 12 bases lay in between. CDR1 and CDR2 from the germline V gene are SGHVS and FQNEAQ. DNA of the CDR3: TGTGCCAGCAGCTTATATACAGGGAGAAACACTGAAGCTTTCTTT. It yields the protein CASSLYTGRNTEAFF.

The CDR3 reads CASSPPGTLSSGELFF. The CDR3 DNA is TGTGCCAGCTCACCACCGGGGACTCTGAGCTCCGGGGAGCTGTTTTTT. The chain joins TRBV18 to TRBJ2-2, with D possibly TRBD2 on 6 matching bases. Trimming took off 0 bases at V and 6 bases at J, with 14 bases between the two ends. CDR1 and CDR2 (germline): KGHSH, LQKENI. This CDR3 contains 16 residues.

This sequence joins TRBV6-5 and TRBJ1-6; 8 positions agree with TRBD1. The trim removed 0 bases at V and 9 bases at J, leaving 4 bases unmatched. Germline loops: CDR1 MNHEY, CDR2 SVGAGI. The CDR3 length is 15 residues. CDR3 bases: TGTGCCAGCAGTTACTCACCAGGGGGCATTTCACCCCTCCACTTT. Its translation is CASSYSPGGISPLHF.

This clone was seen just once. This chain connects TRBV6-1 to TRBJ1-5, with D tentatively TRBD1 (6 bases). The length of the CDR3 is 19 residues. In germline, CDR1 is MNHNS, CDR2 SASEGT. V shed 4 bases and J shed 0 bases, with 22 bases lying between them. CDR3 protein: CASSGTGTPRQYSNQPQHF. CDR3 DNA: TGTGCCAGCAGTGGAACCGGGACACCCAGACAGTATAGCAATCAGCCCCAGCATTTT.

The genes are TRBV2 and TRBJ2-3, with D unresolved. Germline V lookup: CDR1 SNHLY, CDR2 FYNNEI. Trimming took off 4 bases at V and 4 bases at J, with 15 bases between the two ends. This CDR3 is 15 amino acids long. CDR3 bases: TGTGCCAGCAGTGGAAGCCTGGGATACGCAGATACGCAGTATTTT. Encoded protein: CASSGSLGYADTQYF.

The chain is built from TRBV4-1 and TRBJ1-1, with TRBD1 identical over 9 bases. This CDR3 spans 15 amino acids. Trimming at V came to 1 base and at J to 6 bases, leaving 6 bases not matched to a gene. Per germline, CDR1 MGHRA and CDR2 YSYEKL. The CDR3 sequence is CASSQGDRVKPEAFF. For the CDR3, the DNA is TGCGCCAGCAGCCAAGGGGACAGGGTGAAGCCTGAAGCTTTCTTT.

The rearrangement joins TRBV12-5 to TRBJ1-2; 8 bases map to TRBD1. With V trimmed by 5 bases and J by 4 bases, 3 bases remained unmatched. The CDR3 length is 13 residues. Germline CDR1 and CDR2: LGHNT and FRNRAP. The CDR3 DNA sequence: TGTGCTAGTGGTGCAGGGGGCCTCTATGGCTACACCTTC. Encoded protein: CASGAGGLYGYTF.

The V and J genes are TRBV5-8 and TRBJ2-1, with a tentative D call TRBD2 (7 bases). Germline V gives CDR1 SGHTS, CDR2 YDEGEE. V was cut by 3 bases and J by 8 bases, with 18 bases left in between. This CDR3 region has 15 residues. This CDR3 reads CASSWPGLPGDEQFF. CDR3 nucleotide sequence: TGTGCCAGCAGCTGGCCGGGACTACCAGGGGATGAGCAGTTCTTC.